Sequencing of this T cell receptor (beta chain) was carried out in a study of cytomegalovirus exposure and HLA in healthy donors. The PCR employed 60 Vbeta primers together with 13 Jbeta primers. The assay was immunoSEQ multiplex PCR, and TCRdb's table has in-frame clones only and misses some. This sample has about 140,000 clones, with 77% found just once. There are 14 residues in the CDR3. CDR1 is MNHNY, CDR2 SVGAGI, per germline (reference sequence). V was clipped by 6 bases and J by 4 bases, with 15 bases between them. The source of this sequence is a male donor in good health and CMV-seronegative. The sequencing sample was made of PBMCs. V and J are TRBV6-6 and TRBJ1-2, with D perhaps TRBD1 (6 bases). The CDR3 protein is CASRHRVQAYGYTF. The CDR3 DNA follows: TGTGCCAGCAGACACAGGGTTCAGGCCTATGGCTACACCTTC.